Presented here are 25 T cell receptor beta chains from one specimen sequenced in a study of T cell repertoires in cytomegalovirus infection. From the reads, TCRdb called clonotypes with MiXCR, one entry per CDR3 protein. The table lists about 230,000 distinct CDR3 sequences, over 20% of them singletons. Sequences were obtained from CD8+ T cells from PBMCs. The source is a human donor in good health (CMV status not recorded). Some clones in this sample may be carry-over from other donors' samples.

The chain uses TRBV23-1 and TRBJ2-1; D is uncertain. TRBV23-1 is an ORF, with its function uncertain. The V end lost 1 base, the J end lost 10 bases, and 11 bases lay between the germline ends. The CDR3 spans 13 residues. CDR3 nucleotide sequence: TGCGCCAGCAGTCAATTATCAGCACTCGAGCAGTTCTTC. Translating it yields CASSQLSALEQFF.

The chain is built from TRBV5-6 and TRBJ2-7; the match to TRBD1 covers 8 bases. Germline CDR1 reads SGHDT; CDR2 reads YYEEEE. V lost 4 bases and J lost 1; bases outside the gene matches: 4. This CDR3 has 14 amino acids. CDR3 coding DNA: TGTGCCAGCAGCCCGGACAGGGTTTCCTACGAGCAGTACTTC. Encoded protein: CASSPDRVSYEQYF. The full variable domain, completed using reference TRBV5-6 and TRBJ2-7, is DAGVTQSPTHLIKTRGQQVTLRCSPKSGHDTVSWYQQALGQGPQFIFQYYEEEERQRGNFPDRFSGHQFPNYSSELNVNALLLGDSALYLCASSPDRVSYEQYFGPGTRLTVT.

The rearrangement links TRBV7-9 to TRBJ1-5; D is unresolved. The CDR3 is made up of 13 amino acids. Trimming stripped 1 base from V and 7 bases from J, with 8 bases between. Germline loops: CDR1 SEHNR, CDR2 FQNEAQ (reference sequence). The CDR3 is CASSLGGMQPQHF. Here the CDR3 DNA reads TGTGCCAGCAGCTTAGGAGGGATGCAGCCCCAGCATTTT.

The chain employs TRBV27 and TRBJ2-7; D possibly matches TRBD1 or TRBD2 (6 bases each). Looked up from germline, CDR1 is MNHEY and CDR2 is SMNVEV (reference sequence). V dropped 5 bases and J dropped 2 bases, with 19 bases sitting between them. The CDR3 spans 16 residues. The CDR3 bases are TGTGCCAGCAGTCAGGGTTGGGGGGACAAACCCTACGAGCAGTACTTC. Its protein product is CASSQGWGDKPYEQYF.

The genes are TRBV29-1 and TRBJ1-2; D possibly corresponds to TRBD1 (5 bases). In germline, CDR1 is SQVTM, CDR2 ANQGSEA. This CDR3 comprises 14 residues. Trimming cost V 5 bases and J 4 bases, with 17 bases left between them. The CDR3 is CSVWVGADLYGYTF. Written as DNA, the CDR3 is TGCAGCGTTTGGGTTGGGGCTGATCTCTATGGCTACACCTTC.

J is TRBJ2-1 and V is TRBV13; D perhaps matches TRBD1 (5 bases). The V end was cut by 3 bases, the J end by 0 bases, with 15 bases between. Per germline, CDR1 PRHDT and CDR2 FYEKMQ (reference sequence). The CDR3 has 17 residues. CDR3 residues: CASSFPTVSSSYNEQFF. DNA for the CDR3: TGTGCCAGCAGCTTTCCGACAGTCTCAAGCTCCTACAATGAGCAGTTCTTC.

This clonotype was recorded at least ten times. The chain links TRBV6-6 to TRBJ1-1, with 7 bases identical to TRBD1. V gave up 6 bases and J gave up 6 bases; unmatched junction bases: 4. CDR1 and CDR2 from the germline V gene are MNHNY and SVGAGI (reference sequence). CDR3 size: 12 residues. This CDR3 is CASRLQGPEAFF. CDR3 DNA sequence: TGTGCCAGCAGGCTACAGGGGCCTGAAGCTTTCTTT.

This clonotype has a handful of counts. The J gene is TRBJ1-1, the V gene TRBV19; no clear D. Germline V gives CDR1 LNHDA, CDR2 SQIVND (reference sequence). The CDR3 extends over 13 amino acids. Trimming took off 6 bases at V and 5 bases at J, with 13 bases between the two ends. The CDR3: CASSPDGKTEAFF. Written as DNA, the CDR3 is TGTGCCAGTAGCCCAGATGGGAAGACTGAAGCTTTCTTT. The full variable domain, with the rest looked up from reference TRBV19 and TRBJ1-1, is DGGITQSPKYLFRKEGQNVTLSCEQNLNHDAMYWYRQDPGQGLRLIYYSQIVNDFQKGDIAEGYSVSREKKESFPLTVTSAQKNPTAFYLCASSPDGKTEAFFGQGTRLTVV.

The DNA for the CDR3 is TGCAGTGCTAGCGGGTGGGTGGGGGATACCTACGAGCAGTACTTC. This gives the protein CSASGWVGDTYEQYF. The chain carries TRBV20-1 and TRBJ2-7; TRBD1 or TRBD2 may be the D gene (5 bases each). Germline V lookup: CDR1 DFQATT, CDR2 SNEGSKA (reference sequence). This CDR3 has 15 amino acids. Between the trimmed V and J ends, which lost 3 bases and 2 bases, there was a span of 17 bases.

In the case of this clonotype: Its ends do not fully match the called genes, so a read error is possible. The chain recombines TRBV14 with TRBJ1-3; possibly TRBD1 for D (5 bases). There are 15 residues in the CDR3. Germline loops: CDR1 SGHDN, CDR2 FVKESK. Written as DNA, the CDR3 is TGTGTCAGCAGCCAAGACAGACGTTCTGGAAACACCATATATTTT. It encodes CVSSQDRRSGNTIYF.

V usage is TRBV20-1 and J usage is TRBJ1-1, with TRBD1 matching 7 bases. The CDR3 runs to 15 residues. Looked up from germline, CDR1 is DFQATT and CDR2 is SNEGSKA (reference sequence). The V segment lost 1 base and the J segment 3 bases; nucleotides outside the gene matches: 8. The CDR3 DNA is TGCAGTGCTAGAGCTGAGACAACAGGGGACACTGAAGCTTTCTTT. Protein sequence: CSARAETTGDTEAFF.

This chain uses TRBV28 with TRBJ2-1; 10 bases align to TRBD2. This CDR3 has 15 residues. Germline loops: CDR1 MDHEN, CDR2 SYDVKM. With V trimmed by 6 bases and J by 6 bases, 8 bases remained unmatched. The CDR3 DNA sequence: TGTGCCAGCAGCCGGGACCCTAGCGGGGGCAATGAGCAGTTCTTC. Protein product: CASSRDPSGGNEQFF.

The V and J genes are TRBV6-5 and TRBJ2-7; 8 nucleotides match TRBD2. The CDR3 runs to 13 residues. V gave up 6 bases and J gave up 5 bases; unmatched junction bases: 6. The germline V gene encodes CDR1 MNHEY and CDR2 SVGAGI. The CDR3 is CASSHGGVHEQYF. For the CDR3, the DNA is TGTGCCAGCAGCCACGGGGGGGTTCACGAGCAGTACTTC.

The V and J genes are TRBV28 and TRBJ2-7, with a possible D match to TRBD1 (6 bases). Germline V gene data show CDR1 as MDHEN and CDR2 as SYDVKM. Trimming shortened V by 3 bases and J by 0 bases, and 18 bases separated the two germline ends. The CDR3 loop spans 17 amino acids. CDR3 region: CASSFRGTGIVSYEQYF. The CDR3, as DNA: TGTGCCAGCAGTTTCAGGGGCACAGGGATCGTCTCCTACGAGCAGTACTTC.

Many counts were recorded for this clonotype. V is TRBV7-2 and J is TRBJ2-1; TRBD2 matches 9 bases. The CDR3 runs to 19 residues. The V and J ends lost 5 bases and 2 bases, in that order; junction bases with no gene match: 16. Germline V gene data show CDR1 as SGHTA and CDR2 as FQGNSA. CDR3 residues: CASSPEGGGAIYTYNEQFF. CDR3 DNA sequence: TGTGCCAGCAGCCCCGAGGGCGGGGGGGCGATTTACACCTACAATGAGCAGTTCTTC.

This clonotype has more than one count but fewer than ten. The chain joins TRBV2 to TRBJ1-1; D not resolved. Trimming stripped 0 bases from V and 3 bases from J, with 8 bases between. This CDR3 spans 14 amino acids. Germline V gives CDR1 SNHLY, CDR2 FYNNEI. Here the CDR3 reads CASSEAGSDTEAFF. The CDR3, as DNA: TGTGCCAGCAGTGAAGCCGGTTCCGACACTGAAGCTTTCTTT.

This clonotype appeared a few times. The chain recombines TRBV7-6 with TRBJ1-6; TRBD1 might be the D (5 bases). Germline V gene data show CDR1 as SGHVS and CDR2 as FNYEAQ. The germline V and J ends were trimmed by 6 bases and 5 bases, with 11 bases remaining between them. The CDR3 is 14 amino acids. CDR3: CASRSRENNSPLHF. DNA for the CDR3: TGTGCCAGCAGGAGCAGGGAAAATAATTCACCCCTCCACTTT.

The CDR3 loop reads CASSEEGTDFDEQYF. Written as DNA, the CDR3 is TGTGCCAGCAGTGAAGAGGGGACCGATTTTGACGAGCAGTACTTC. The chain uses TRBV2 and TRBJ2-7; D tentatively fits TRBD1 or TRBD2 (5 bases each). With 1 base removed from V and 5 bases from J, the gap between germline ends came to 15 bases. The CDR3 is 15 residues long. Germline V gene lookup returns CDR1 SNHLY and CDR2 FYNNEI.

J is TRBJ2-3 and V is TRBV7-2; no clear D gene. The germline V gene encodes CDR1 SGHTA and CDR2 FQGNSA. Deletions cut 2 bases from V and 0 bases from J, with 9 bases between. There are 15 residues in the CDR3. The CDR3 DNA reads TGTGCCAGCAGCTTATTTGATGGGAGCACAGATACGCAGTATTTT. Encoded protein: CASSLFDGSTDTQYF.

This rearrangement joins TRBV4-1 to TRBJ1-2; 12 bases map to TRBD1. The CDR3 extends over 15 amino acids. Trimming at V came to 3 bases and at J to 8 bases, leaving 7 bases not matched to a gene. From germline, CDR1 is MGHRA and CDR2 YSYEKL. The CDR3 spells CASSHPGQGAPGYTF. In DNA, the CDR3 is TGCGCCAGCAGCCATCCGGGACAGGGGGCGCCCGGCTACACCTTC.

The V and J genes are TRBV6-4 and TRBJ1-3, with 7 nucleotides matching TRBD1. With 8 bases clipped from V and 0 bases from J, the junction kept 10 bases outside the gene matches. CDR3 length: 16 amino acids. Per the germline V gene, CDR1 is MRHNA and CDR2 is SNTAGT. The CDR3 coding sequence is TGTGCCAGCCCAGGGGGTCAGCCAGCCTCTGGAAACACCATATATTTT. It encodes CASPGGQPASGNTIYF.

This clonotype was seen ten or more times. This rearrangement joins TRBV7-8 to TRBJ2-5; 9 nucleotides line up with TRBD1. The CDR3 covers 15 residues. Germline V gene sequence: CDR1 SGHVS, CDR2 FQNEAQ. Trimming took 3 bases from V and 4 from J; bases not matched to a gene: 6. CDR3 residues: CASSFRDRVSETQYF. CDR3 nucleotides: TGTGCCAGCAGCTTCCGGGACAGGGTGTCAGAGACCCAGTACTTC. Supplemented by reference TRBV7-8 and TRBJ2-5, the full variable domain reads GAGVSQSPRYKVAKRGQDVALRCDPISGHVSLFWYQQALGQGPEFLTYFQNEAQLDKSGLPSDRFFAERPEGSVSTLKIQRTQQEDSAVYLCASSFRDRVSETQYFGPGTRLLVL.

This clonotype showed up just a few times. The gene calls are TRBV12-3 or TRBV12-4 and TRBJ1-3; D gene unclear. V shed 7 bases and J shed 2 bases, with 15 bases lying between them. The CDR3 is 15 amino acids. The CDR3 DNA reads TGTGCCAGCAACCAGGAGATTCGCCCTGGAAACACCATATATTTT. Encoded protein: CASNQEIRPGNTIYF.

CDR3 nucleotide sequence: TGTGCCAGCAGTACGGACAGAGCTAACTATGGCTACACCTTC. This sequence encodes CASSTDRANYGYTF. The chain links TRBV27 to TRBJ1-2, with D possibly TRBD1 on 6 matching bases. CDR3 length equals 14 residues. Per the germline V gene, CDR1 is MNHEY and CDR2 is SMNVEV (reference sequence). V lost 5 bases and J 0 bases, leaving 10 bases between the germline ends.

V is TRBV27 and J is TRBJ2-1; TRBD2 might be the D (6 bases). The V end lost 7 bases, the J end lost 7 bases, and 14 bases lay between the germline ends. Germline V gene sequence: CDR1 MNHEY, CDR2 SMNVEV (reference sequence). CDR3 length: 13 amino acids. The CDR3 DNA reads TGTGCCAGCACCCTAGGACGGGGGAATGAGCAGTTCTTC. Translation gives CASTLGRGNEQFF.